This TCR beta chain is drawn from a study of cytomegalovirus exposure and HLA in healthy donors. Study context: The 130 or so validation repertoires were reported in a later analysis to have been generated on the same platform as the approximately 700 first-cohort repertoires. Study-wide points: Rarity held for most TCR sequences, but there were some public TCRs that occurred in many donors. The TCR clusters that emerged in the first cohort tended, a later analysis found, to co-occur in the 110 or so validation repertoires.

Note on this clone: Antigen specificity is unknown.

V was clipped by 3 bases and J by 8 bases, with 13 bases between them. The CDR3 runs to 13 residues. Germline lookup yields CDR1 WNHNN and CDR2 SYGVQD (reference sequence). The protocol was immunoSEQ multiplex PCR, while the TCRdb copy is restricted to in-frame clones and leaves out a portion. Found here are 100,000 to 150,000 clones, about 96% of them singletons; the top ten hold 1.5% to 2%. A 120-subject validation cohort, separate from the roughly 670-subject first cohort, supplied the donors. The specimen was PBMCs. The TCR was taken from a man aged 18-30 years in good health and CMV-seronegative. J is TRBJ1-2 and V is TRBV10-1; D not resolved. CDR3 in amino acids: CASSDRRRRGYTF. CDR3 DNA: TGCGCCAGCAGTGATAGGCGTCGGCGGGGCTACACCTTC.